The clone carrying this TCR beta chain was picked up one time. The antigen remains unidentified. The data stem from a study of blood T cells in healthy people across ages. Study-level information: Template-switching capture recovered about one barcoded beta molecule per two T cells. Whole-study findings and limits: Long-lived donors exceeded aged donors in naive CD4+ cells and diversity.

A second PCR of 7 to 11 cycles used a sample-barcoded 5' primer and a J-beta primer mix. Using its own MiXCR run on the 5' RACE reads, TCRdb lists one record per CDR3 protein. Here the sample spans some 880,000 distinct CDR3 sequences, around 34% being singletons. The sequenced sample consisted of blood. The TCR comes from a man aged 18-30 years in good health.

Here the CDR3 DNA reads TGTGCCAGCAGTTACATCCCGAGGGACAGGGACGGCTACACCTTC. Translation: CASSYIPRDRDGYTF. The rearrangement links TRBV6-5 to TRBJ1-2; the match to TRBD1 covers 9 bases. Trimming at V came to 2 bases and at J to 8 bases, leaving 9 bases not matched to a gene. Germline loops: CDR1 MNHEY, CDR2 SVGAGI. This CDR3 comprises 15 residues.